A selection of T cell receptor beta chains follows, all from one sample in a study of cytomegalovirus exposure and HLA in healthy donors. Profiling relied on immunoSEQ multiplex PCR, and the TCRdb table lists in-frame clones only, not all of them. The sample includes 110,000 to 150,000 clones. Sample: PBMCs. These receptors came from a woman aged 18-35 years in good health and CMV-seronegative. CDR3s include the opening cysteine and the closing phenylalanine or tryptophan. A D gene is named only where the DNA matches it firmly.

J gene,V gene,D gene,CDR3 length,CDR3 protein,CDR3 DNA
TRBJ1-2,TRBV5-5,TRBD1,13,CASSPTGDYGYTF,TGTGCCAGCAGCCCGACAGGGGACTATGGCTACACCTTC
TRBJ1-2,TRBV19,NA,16,CASSTLTQGVKYGYTF,TGTGCCAGTAGTACCCTTACACAGGGAGTTAAGTATGGCTACACCTTC
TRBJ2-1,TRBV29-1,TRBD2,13,CSVEPGLANEQFF,TGCAGCGTTGAACCTGGACTAGCGAATGAGCAGTTCTTC
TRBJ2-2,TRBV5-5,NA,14,CASRVAANTGELFF,TGTGCCAGCAGGGTGGCCGCGAACACCGGGGAGCTGTTTTTT
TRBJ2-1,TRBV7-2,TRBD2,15,CASSFSGSQYNEQFF,TGTGCCAGCAGCTTCAGCGGGAGCCAATACAATGAGCAGTTCTTC
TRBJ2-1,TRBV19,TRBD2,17,CASSAPRTGGHYNEQFF,TGTGCCAGTAGCGCCCCGCGAACGGGAGGGCACTACAATGAGCAGTTCTTC
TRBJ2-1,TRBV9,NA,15,CASSLHTLGADEQFF,TGTGCCAGCAGCCTTCATACCTTAGGAGCGGATGAGCAGTTCTTC
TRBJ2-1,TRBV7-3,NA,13,CASSIAGNLEQFF,TGTGCCAGCAGCATCGCGGGGAATCTTGAGCAGTTCTTC
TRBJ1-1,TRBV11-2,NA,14,CASSLDRLDSKAFF,TGTGCCAGCAGCTTAGATCGGCTGGACAGCAAAGCTTTCTTT
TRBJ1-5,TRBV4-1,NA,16,CASSQGSARGHRPQHF,TGCGCCAGCAGCCAAGGGTCAGCCAGGGGCCATAGACCCCAGCATTTT
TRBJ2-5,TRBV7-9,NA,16,CASSKVAGMFQETQYF,TGTGCCAGCAGCAAAGTCGCCGGGATGTTCCAAGAGACCCAGTACTTC
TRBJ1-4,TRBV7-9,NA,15,CASSSDYRAAEKLFF,TGTGCCAGCAGCTCAGACTACCGGGCCGCAGAAAAACTGTTTTTT
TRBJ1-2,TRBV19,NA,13,CASRPRVTYGYTF,TGTGCCAGTAGACCGAGGGTTACCTATGGCTACACCTTC
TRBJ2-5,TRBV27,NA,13,CASRGRGFETQYF,TGTGCCAGCAGAGGCAGGGGATTTGAGACCCAGTACTTC
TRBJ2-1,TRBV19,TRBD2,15,CASSIGLADYNEQFF,TGTGCCAGTAGTATCGGACTAGCGGACTACAATGAGCAGTTCTTC
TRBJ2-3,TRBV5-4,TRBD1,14,CASSLAGQGDTQYF,TGTGCCAGCAGCTTGGCGGGACAGGGAGATACGCAGTATTTT
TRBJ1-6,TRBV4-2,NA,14,CASSRQGRDSPLHF,TGTGCCAGCAGCCGGCAGGGAAGGGATTCACCCCTCCACTTT
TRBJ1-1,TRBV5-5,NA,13,CASSRTGDTEAFF,TGTGCCAGCAGCCGTACGGGGGACACTGAAGCTTTCTTT
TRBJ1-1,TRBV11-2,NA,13,CASSKRENTEAFF,TGTGCCAGCAGCAAACGGGAGAACACTGAAGCTTTCTTT
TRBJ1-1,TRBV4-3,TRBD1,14,CASSQQGVGTEAFF,TGCGCCAGCAGCCAACAGGGGGTAGGGACTGAAGCTTTCTTT
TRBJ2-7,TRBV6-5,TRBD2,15,CASSSRQREGYEQYF,TGTGCCAGCAGTTCGCGCCAGCGGGAGGGATACGAGCAGTACTTC
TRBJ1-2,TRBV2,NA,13,CASSVGEAGRYTF,TGTGCCAGCAGTGTAGGGGAGGCAGGAAGGTACACCTTC
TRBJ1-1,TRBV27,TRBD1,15,CASLGTGTMNTEAFF,TGTGCCAGTCTGGGGACAGGGACCATGAACACTGAAGCTTTCTTT
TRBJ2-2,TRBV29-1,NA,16,CSVEFVSRESTGELFF,TGCAGCGTTGAATTTGTCTCGCGGGAAAGTACCGGGGAGCTGTTTTTT
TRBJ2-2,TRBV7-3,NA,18,CASSLTPPTAANTGELFF,TGTGCCAGCAGCTTAACTCCCCCAACAGCGGCGAACACCGGGGAGCTGTTTTTT
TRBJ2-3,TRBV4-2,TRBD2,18,CASSQNLRGGSKTDTQYF,TGTGCCAGCAGCCAAAACCTCCGGGGAGGGTCTAAAACAGATACGCAGTATTTT
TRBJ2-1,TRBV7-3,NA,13,CASSLTRYSEQFF,TGTGCCAGCAGCTTAACTAGATACAGTGAGCAGTTCTTC
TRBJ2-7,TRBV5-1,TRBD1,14,CASSKQGPRDEQYF,TGCGCCAGCAGCAAACAGGGGCCTCGGGACGAGCAGTACTTC
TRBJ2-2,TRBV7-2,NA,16,CASSLSSRGSAGELFF,TGTGCCAGCAGCTTAAGCTCGAGGGGGAGCGCCGGGGAGCTGTTTTTT
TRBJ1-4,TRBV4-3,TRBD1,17,CASSQTGTGGPNEKLFF,TGCGCCAGCAGCCAAACCGGGACAGGGGGTCCTAATGAAAAACTGTTTTTT
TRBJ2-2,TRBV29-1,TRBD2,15,CSVESSSGRAGELFF,TGCAGCGTTGAAAGCTCTAGCGGACGGGCCGGGGAGCTGTTTTTT
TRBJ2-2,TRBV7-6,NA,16,CASSLLSSGFTGELFF,TGTGCCAGCAGCTTGCTCTCTTCGGGGTTCACCGGGGAGCTGTTTTTT
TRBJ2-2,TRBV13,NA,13,CASSLGRTGELFF,TGTGCCAGCAGCTTAGGGCGGACCGGGGAGCTGTTTTTT
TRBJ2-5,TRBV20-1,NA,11,CSARLTGTQYF,TGCAGTGCTAGACTAACCGGGACCCAGTACTTC
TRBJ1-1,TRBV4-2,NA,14,CASTSDRGKVEAFF,TGTGCCAGCACCTCAGATAGGGGCAAGGTTGAAGCTTTCTTT
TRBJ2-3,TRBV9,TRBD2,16,CASSGTSGRDTDTQYF,TGTGCCAGCAGCGGGACTAGCGGGAGGGACACAGATACGCAGTATTTT
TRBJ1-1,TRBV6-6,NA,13,CASIDQQGTEAFF,TGTGCCAGCATCGATCAGCAGGGCACTGAAGCTTTCTTT